Listed here are 7 T cell receptor beta chains from one sample, sequenced in a study of T cell responses to AZD1222 COVID-19 vaccine (dated by TCRdb to the early 2020s). The sample's time point label is to be understood as: baseline before first vaccination. The receptor library was made with the immunoSEQ multiplex PCR assay. TCRdb holds this immuneACCESS table with in-frame rearrangements only. Some clones are missing; in checked studies, unresolved V genes explain under half, and the rest has no known cause. This sample is represented by under 150,000 clones; approximately 88% of them were singletons. The ten largest clones represent approximately 15% of the sample. The material sequenced was peripheral blood, taken on day 0 of AZD1222 vaccination. The receptors come from an adult in good health.

The chain is built from TRBV25-1 and TRBJ2-2; 10 positions match TRBD2. Germline CDR1 is MGHDK and CDR2 is SYGVNS. J was trimmed by 2 bases and V by 4 bases; bases with no gene match: 4. CDR3 size: 16 residues. The DNA of the CDR3 is TGTGCCAGCAGTGGGTTAGCGGGGGGAAACACCGGGGAGCTGTTTTTT. It yields the protein CASSGLAGGNTGELFF. The whole variable domain, remainder taken from reference TRBV25-1 and TRBJ2-2, is EADIYQTPRYLVIGTGKKITLECSQTMGHDKMYWYQQDPGMELHLIHYSYGVNSTEKGDLSSESTVSRIRTEHFPLTLESARPSHTSQYLCASSGLAGGNTGELFFGEGSRLTVL.

The gene calls are TRBV6-5 and TRBJ1-1, with unresolved D. Trimming cost V 7 bases and J 1 base, with 4 bases left between them. The germline CDR1 and CDR2 sequences are MNHEY and SVGAGI. The CDR3 spans 11 residues. Here the CDR3 DNA reads TGTGCCAGCATAGGGAACACTGAAGCTTTCTTT. This encodes CASIGNTEAFF.

The chain combines TRBV7-8 with TRBJ2-2; 13 bases are shared with TRBD2. The CDR3 is 17 amino acids. Germline loops: CDR1 SGHVS, CDR2 FQNEAQ. Trimming cost V 7 bases and J 7 bases; bases outside gene matches: 12. The CDR3 DNA is TGTGCCAGCACTCACCCGGGACTAGCGGGGCGGAGCGGGGAGCTGTTTTTT. Translated, it gives CASTHPGLAGRSGELFF.

The V gene is TRBV28, the J gene TRBJ2-7; maybe TRBD2 (7 bases). V lost 7 bases and J 2 bases, leaving 21 bases between the germline ends. The CDR3 spans 16 residues. Germline CDR1 and CDR2: MDHEN and SYDVKM. CDR3 sequence: CASTKGGRQNAYEQYF. CDR3 nucleotide sequence: TGTGCCAGCACCAAGGGGGGGCGGCAGAACGCCTACGAGCAGTACTTC.

The CDR3 here is CAISLQRASSYNEQFF. Written as DNA, the CDR3 is TGTGCCATCAGCCTCCAGCGGGCGAGCTCCTACAATGAGCAGTTCTTC. This chain links TRBV10-3 with TRBJ2-1, with a tentative D call TRBD2 (6 bases). V was cut by 6 bases and J by 0 bases, with 15 bases left in between. Germline assignment: CDR1 ENHRY and CDR2 SYGVKD. CDR3 size: 16 residues.

The V and J genes are TRBV14 and TRBJ1-2; 8 bases align to TRBD1. Germline V CDR1 and CDR2: SGHDN, FVKESK. The CDR3 extends over 13 amino acids. V shed 5 bases and J 7 bases; nucleotides not matched to a gene: 6. The CDR3 nucleotides are TGTGCCAGCAGCAGCGACAGGGGATTTGGCTACACCTTC. This sequence encodes CASSSDRGFGYTF.

This chain connects TRBV4-1 to TRBJ1-5; TRBD1 is a possible D gene (5 bases). CDR3 size: 15 residues. Germline-derived CDR1 and CDR2 are MGHRA and YSYEKL. The V end was cut by 0 bases, the J end by 6 bases, with 12 bases between. This chain's CDR3 is CASSQDPGVRQPQHF. CDR3 nucleotide sequence: TGCGCCAGCAGCCAAGATCCGGGGGTACGTCAGCCCCAGCATTTT.